Listed below are T cell receptor beta chains from one sample, sequenced in a study of T cells in Graves' hyperthyroidism and ophthalmopathy. TCRdb re-analysed the multiplex PCR reads in MiXCR, keeping a single row per CDR3 protein. The sample consists of hundreds of thousands of distinct CDR3 sequences, under 15% of them appearing once. The sequenced material came from blood. Receptor source: a woman between 18 and 29 years old with Graves' hyperthyroidism. CDR3s include the opening cysteine and the closing phenylalanine or tryptophan. D genes are given only for firm matches. Clone size, where shown, is once, few, many, or a class for clones that have expanded.

J: TRBJ2-7; D: NA; size: many; V: TRBV7-2; DNA: TGTGCCAGCACCCCTCCCGGGGGAGCCTACGAGCAGTACTTC; CDR3: CASTPPGGAYEQYF
J: TRBJ2-3; D: NA; size: many; V: TRBV2; DNA: TGTGCCAGCAGTGAAACGAGCGGGAGCACAGATACGCAGTATTTT; CDR3: CASSETSGSTDTQYF
J: TRBJ2-3; D: TRBD2; size: NA; V: TRBV9; DNA: TGTGCCAGCAGCGCGCTAACGGGGGGGACGAGAGATACGCAGTATTTT; CDR3: CASSALTGGTRDTQYF
J: TRBJ1-1; D: NA; size: many; V: TRBV30; DNA: TGTGCCTTTAACAGGCTAGAAGGCACTGAAGCTTTCTTT; CDR3: CAFNRLEGTEAFF
J: TRBJ2-7; D: NA; size: NA; V: TRBV28; DNA: TGTGCCAGCAGCCCCGTCGGACGGCGCGGTTCCTACGAGCAGTACTTC; CDR3: CASSPVGRRGSYEQYF
J: TRBJ1-5; D: NA; size: many; V: TRBV12-3/TRBV12-4; DNA: TGTGCCAGCATTGCCCACGGTACCAATCAGCCCCAGCATTTT; CDR3: CASIAHGTNQPQHF
J: TRBJ2-1; D: NA; size: many; V: TRBV29-1; DNA: TGCAGCGTCGGGTCCTACAATGAGCAGTTCTTC; CDR3: CSVGSYNEQFF
J: TRBJ2-1; D: TRBD2; size: once; V: TRBV4-3; DNA: TGCGCCAGCAGCCAACCTGGACTAGCGGGCCACAATGAGCAGTTCTTC; CDR3: CASSQPGLAGHNEQFF
J: TRBJ1-4; D: NA; size: many; V: TRBV7-8; DNA: TGTGCCAGCAGCTTGGTTGACAGGCCTAATGAAAAACTGTTTTTT; CDR3: CASSLVDRPNEKLFF
J: TRBJ2-3; D: TRBD2; size: many; V: TRBV28; DNA: TGTGCCACTACCCCAGGACTAGCGGGAGATCTGCCAGATACGCAGTATTTT; CDR3: CATTPGLAGDLPDTQYF
J: TRBJ1-1; D: NA; size: NA; V: TRBV9; DNA: TGTGCCAGCAGCGTAGGGAGGGATTGGGACACTGAAGCTTTCTTT; CDR3: CASSVGRDWDTEAFF
J: TRBJ2-7; D: TRBD1; size: many; V: TRBV2; DNA: TGTGCCAGCAGTGAAGACAGGGGGTATCTCGAGCAGTACTTC; CDR3: CASSEDRGYLEQYF
J: TRBJ2-7; D: TRBD2; size: NA; V: TRBV6-5; DNA: TGTGCCAGCGGTTGGACTAGAAAACAGACCGAGCAGTACTTC; CDR3: CASGWTRKQTEQYF
J: TRBJ2-5; D: NA; size: NA; V: TRBV7-3; DNA: TGTGCCAGCAGCTTAGTGGCAGATCTTGAGGAGACCCAGTACTTC; CDR3: CASSLVADLEETQYF
J: TRBJ1-2; D: NA; size: many; V: TRBV6-1; DNA: TGTGCCAGCAGTTACGTCAGGACCCCATATGGCTACACCTTC; CDR3: CASSYVRTPYGYTF
J: TRBJ2-1; D: TRBD2; size: NA; V: TRBV5-4; DNA: TGTGCCAGCAGCTTTGGTCCAGCGGGAGACATCGATGAGCAGTTCTTC; CDR3: CASSFGPAGDIDEQFF
J: TRBJ2-3; D: NA; size: few; V: TRBV29-1; DNA: TGCAGCGTTGGGCAATACCCGCCCACAGATACGCAGTATTTT; CDR3: CSVGQYPPTDTQYF
J: TRBJ1-2; D: NA; size: many; V: TRBV3-1; DNA: TGTGCCAGCAGCCAAGTGACTGGGCAGGAGAATGGCTACACCTTC; CDR3: CASSQVTGQENGYTF
J: TRBJ2-2; D: TRBD2; size: NA; V: TRBV9; DNA: TGTGCCAGCAACCCTAGCGGGGGCAACACCGGGGAGCTGTTTTTT; CDR3: CASNPSGGNTGELFF
J: TRBJ2-2; D: NA; size: many; V: TRBV30; DNA: TGTGCCTGGAGTGTAAGAGCTACGAACACCGGGGAGCTGTTTTTT; CDR3: CAWSVRATNTGELFF
J: TRBJ2-7; D: TRBD2; size: many; V: TRBV20-1; DNA: TGCAGTGCACAAACTAGCGAGCACTCCTACGAGCAGTACTTC; CDR3: CSAQTSEHSYEQYF
J: TRBJ1-1; D: NA; size: many; V: TRBV20-1; DNA: TGCAGTGATCGGGGGGAGAACACTGAAGCTTTCTTT; CDR3: CSDRGENTEAFF
J: TRBJ1-4; D: NA; size: many; V: TRBV2; DNA: TGTGCCAGCAGTGAAGACAGTTTTACCGAAAAACTGTTTTTT; CDR3: CASSEDSFTEKLFF
J: TRBJ1-5; D: TRBD1; size: NA; V: TRBV2; DNA: TGTGCCAGCAGGACAGGGGACAATCAGCCCCAGCATTTT; CDR3: CASRTGDNQPQHF
J: TRBJ1-1; D: NA; size: NA; V: TRBV6-5; DNA: TGTGCCAGCAGTTACTCGGACGGAGTATATGAAGCTTTCTTT; CDR3: CASSYSDGVYEAFF
J: TRBJ2-5; D: NA; size: many; V: TRBV20-1; DNA: TGCAGTGCTTCGCCCCTGGACAGTCAAGAGACCCAGTACTTC; CDR3: CSASPLDSQETQYF
J: TRBJ1-2; D: TRBD1; size: many; V: TRBV7-8; DNA: TGTGCCAGCAGCTCTCGACAGGGCCTAGAGGGCTACACCTTC; CDR3: CASSSRQGLEGYTF
J: TRBJ2-3; D: TRBD2; size: few; V: TRBV7-9; DNA: TGTGCCATCTCTAGCGGGAGGTTCCCATCCACAGATACGCAGTATTTT; CDR3: CAISSGRFPSTDTQYF
J: TRBJ2-1; D: TRBD1; size: many; V: TRBV6-1; DNA: TGTGCCAGCAGCCCCACTGGGACGGGACAGCTCGAATACAATGAGCAGTTCTTC; CDR3: CASSPTGTGQLEYNEQFF